This T cell receptor (beta chain) appears in the sequencing data of a study of blood T cell repertoires in COVID-19. The wider study: Whether acute or convalescent, the COVID-19 samples came from the United States, Italy and Spain. Sample material is recorded as cDNA or gDNA derived from T cells, B-cell-depleted T cells, or PBMCs.

Using immunoSEQ multiplex PCR, the repertoire was profiled, and TCRdb retains in-frame clones only, with some absent. Of about 190,000 clones in the sample, 85% to 90% were seen once. The CDR3 runs to 12 residues. Germline CDR1 and CDR2: KGHSH and LQKENI. V was clipped by 4 bases and J by 4 bases, with 5 bases between them. The sequence was obtained from a human donor in a cohort sampled during active COVID-19. The V call is TRBV18, the J call TRBJ2-1; unclear D gene. The sequenced material came from peripheral blood. The CDR3 loop is CASSLGYNEQFF. The CDR3 nucleotides are TGTGCCAGCTCACTCGGGTACAATGAGCAGTTCTTC.